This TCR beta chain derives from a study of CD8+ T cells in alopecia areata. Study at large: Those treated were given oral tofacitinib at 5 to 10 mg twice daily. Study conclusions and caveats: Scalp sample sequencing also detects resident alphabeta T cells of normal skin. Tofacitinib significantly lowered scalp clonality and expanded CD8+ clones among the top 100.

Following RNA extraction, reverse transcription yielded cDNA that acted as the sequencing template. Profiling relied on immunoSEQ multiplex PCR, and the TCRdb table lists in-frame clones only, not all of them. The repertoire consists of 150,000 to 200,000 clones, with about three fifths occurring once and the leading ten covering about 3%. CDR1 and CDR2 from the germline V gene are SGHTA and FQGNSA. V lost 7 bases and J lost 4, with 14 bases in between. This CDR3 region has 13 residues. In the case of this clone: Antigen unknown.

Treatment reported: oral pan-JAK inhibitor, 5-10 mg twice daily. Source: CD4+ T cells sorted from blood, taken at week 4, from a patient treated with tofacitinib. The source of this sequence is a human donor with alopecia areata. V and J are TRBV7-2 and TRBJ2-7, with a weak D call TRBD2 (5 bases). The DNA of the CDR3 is TGTGCCAGCAAGAGCCCCGGGGTTTACGAGCAGTACTTC. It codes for CASKSPGVYEQYF.